A selection of T cell receptor beta chains follows, all from one sample in a study of blood T cell repertoires in COVID-19. Profiled with immunoSEQ multiplex PCR; TCRdb holds only in-frame clones, not every one. The top ten clones hold roughly 2.1% of a sample with around 400,000 clones, around 87% of them seen once. Sequencing was performed on peripheral blood. Receptors originate from a woman in her fifties or sixties with COVID-19, enrolled during active disease. Both conserved end residues are part of each CDR3. The D gene is left open where the match is weak. The size of a clone is reported for some rows only, either as once, few or many, or as a class for expanded clones.

d_gene: TRBD1; abundance: .; v_gene: TRBV14; j_gene: TRBJ1-5; CDR3aa: CATHRGSGQPQHF; CDR3nt: TGTGCCACTCACAGGGGGTCAGGACAGCCCCAGCATTTT
d_gene: TRBD1; abundance: .; v_gene: TRBV6-5; j_gene: TRBJ1-2; CDR3aa: CASSQGVQYGYTF; CDR3nt: TGTGCCAGCAGTCAGGGGGTTCAATATGGCTACACCTTC
d_gene: TRBD1; abundance: .; v_gene: TRBV30; j_gene: TRBJ2-5; CDR3aa: CAWSLNRGETQYF; CDR3nt: TGTGCCTGGAGTCTCAACAGGGGAGAGACCCAGTACTTC
d_gene: .; abundance: .; v_gene: TRBV5-1; j_gene: TRBJ2-5; CDR3aa: CASSTPGSTQETQYF; CDR3nt: TGCGCCAGCAGCACCCCCGGGAGTACCCAAGAGACCCAGTACTTC
d_gene: TRBD2; abundance: many; v_gene: TRBV15; j_gene: TRBJ2-3; CDR3aa: CATSRVAGVSRDTQYF; CDR3nt: TGTGCCACCAGCAGAGTGGCGGGGGTCAGCCGAGATACGCAGTATTTT
d_gene: TRBD1; abundance: .; v_gene: TRBV6-5; j_gene: TRBJ1-1; CDR3aa: CASRRQGPNTEAFF; CDR3nt: TGTGCCAGCAGGCGACAGGGCCCTAACACTGAAGCTTTCTTT
d_gene: .; abundance: .; v_gene: TRBV29-1; j_gene: TRBJ2-1; CDR3aa: CSVDQSNFNEQFF; CDR3nt: TGCAGCGTAGATCAGTCGAATTTCAATGAGCAGTTCTTC
d_gene: TRBD1; abundance: .; v_gene: TRBV5-1; j_gene: TRBJ2-7; CDR3aa: CASSAAGTGLIYEQYF; CDR3nt: TGCGCCAGCAGCGCGGCAGGGACAGGCCTTATCTACGAGCAGTACTTC
d_gene: .; abundance: once; v_gene: TRBV19; j_gene: TRBJ1-6; CDR3aa: CASTPRGDDVWGSPLHF; CDR3nt: TGTGCCAGTACACCCCGGGGGGACGACGTTTGGGGCTCACCCCTCCACTTT
d_gene: TRBD2; abundance: once; v_gene: TRBV5-1; j_gene: TRBJ2-3; CDR3aa: CASSLTSGLGDTQYF; CDR3nt: TGCGCCAGCAGCCTCACTAGCGGGCTAGGGGATACGCAGTATTTT
d_gene: TRBD1; abundance: .; v_gene: TRBV5-6; j_gene: TRBJ1-2; CDR3aa: CASSSGTGGSNYGYTF; CDR3nt: TGTGCCAGCAGCTCCGGGACAGGGGGATCTAACTATGGCTACACCTTC
d_gene: .; abundance: .; v_gene: TRBV7-9; j_gene: TRBJ1-2; CDR3aa: CASSLERGLRGLHYGYTF; CDR3nt: TGTGCCAGCAGCTTAGAGAGGGGACTGAGGGGTTTGCACTATGGCTACACCTTC
d_gene: .; abundance: .; v_gene: TRBV3-1/TRBV3-2; j_gene: TRBJ1-2; CDR3aa: CASSPLTESGAYTF; CDR3nt: TGTGCCAGCAGCCCCCTGACAGAGTCAGGCGCTTACACCTTC
d_gene: TRBD1; abundance: .; v_gene: TRBV5-1; j_gene: TRBJ1-6; CDR3aa: CASSFTGGTPASSPLHF; CDR3nt: TGCGCCAGCAGCTTCACAGGGGGCACCCCGGCGTCCTCACCCCTCCACTTT
d_gene: .; abundance: once; v_gene: TRBV5-1; j_gene: TRBJ2-1; CDR3aa: CASSTQGPGAYNEQFF; CDR3nt: TGCGCCAGCAGCACCCAAGGTCCAGGGGCCTACAATGAGCAGTTCTTC
d_gene: TRBD1; abundance: .; v_gene: TRBV5-6; j_gene: TRBJ2-3; CDR3aa: CASRKQGADTQYF; CDR3nt: TGTGCCAGCAGGAAACAGGGGGCAGATACGCAGTATTTT
d_gene: .; abundance: .; v_gene: TRBV30; j_gene: TRBJ2-2; CDR3aa: CAWDKFQGTGELFF; CDR3nt: TGTGCCTGGGACAAATTTCAGGGAACCGGGGAGCTGTTTTTT
d_gene: TRBD2; abundance: .; v_gene: TRBV3-1/TRBV3-2; j_gene: TRBJ2-6; CDR3aa: CASSGGYGANVLTF; CDR3nt: TGTGCCAGCTCGGGGGGGTACGGGGCCAACGTCCTGACTTTC
d_gene: TRBD1; abundance: .; v_gene: TRBV5-1; j_gene: TRBJ2-1; CDR3aa: CASSDRTGSVNEQFF; CDR3nt: TGCGCCAGCAGCGATCGGACAGGGTCGGTGAATGAGCAGTTCTTC
d_gene: TRBD2; abundance: .; v_gene: TRBV7-6; j_gene: TRBJ2-7; CDR3aa: CASSPSVAGGGYEQYF; CDR3nt: TGTGCCAGCAGCCCATCCGTGGCAGGCGGGGGGTACGAGCAGTACTTC
d_gene: TRBD2; abundance: .; v_gene: TRBV6-1; j_gene: TRBJ2-3; CDR3aa: CASSEFLAGGPSTDTQYF; CDR3nt: TGTGCCAGCAGTGAATTCTTGGCGGGGGGGCCAAGCACAGATACGCAGTATTTT
d_gene: .; abundance: .; v_gene: TRBV7-9; j_gene: TRBJ1-2; CDR3aa: CASSYTGETGYTF; CDR3nt: TGTGCCAGCAGCTATACGGGGGAAACTGGCTACACCTTC
d_gene: .; abundance: .; v_gene: TRBV4-1; j_gene: TRBJ2-1; CDR3aa: CASSQTVAGFYNEQFF; CDR3nt: TGCGCCAGCAGCCAGACTGTGGCGGGGTTCTACAATGAGCAGTTCTTC
d_gene: TRBD1; abundance: once; v_gene: TRBV6-1; j_gene: TRBJ1-5; CDR3aa: CASSVRGQGAGKGNQPQHF; CDR3nt: TGTGCCAGCAGTGTAAGGGGGCAGGGGGCGGGAAAGGGCAATCAGCCCCAGCATTTT
d_gene: .; abundance: .; v_gene: TRBV12-3/TRBV12-4; j_gene: TRBJ1-1; CDR3aa: CASSRQVFEAFF; CDR3nt: TGTGCCAGCAGTCGACAGGTGTTTGAAGCTTTCTTT
d_gene: .; abundance: .; v_gene: TRBV7-2; j_gene: TRBJ1-2; CDR3aa: CASRNMDRNYGYTF; CDR3nt: TGTGCCAGCAGGAACATGGACAGAAACTATGGCTACACCTTC
d_gene: TRBD1; abundance: few; v_gene: TRBV5-5; j_gene: TRBJ2-1; CDR3aa: CASSPGQGRNEQFF; CDR3nt: TGTGCCAGCAGCCCGGGACAGGGGCGGAATGAGCAGTTCTTC
d_gene: TRBD1; abundance: .; v_gene: TRBV18; j_gene: TRBJ1-1; CDR3aa: CASTRGHNTEAFF; CDR3nt: TGTGCCAGCACCAGGGGGCATAACACTGAAGCTTTCTTT